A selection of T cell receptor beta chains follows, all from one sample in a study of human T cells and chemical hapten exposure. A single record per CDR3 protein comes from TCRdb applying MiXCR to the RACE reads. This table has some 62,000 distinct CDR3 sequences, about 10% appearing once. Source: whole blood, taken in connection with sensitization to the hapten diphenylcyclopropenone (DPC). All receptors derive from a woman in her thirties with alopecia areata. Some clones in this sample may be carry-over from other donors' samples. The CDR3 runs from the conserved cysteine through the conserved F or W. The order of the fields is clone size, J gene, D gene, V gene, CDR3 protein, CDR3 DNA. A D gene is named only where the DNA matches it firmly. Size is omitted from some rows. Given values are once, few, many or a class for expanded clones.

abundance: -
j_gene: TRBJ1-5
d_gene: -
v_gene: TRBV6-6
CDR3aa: CASSRAGYNQPQHF
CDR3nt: TGTGCCTCCTCCCGCGCAGGGTACAATCAGCCCCAGCATTTT

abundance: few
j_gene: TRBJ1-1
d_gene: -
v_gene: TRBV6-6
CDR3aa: CASSLGLGAEAFF
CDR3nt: TGTGCCAGCAGCCTGGGCCTAGGGGCTGAAGCTTTCTTT

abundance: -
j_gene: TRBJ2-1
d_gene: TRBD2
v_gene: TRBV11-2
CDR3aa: CASSSPRLAGGIYNEQFF
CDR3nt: TGTGCCAGCAGCTCCCCCCGACTAGCGGGAGGGATTTACAATGAGCAGTTCTTC

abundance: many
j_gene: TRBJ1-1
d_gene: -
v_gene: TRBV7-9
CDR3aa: CASSLESVLTEAFF
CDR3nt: TGTGCCAGCAGCTTAGAGTCAGTACTCACTGAAGCTTTCTTT

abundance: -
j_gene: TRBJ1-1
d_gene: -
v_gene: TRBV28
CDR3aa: CASSFKGLLAEAFF
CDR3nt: TGTGCCAGCAGTTTCAAGGGGCTCTTAGCGGAAGCTTTCTTT

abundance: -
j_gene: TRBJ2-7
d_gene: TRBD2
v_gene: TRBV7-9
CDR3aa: CASSPSSGPHKSYEQYF
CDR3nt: TGTGCCAGCAGCCCCTCTAGCGGGCCTCATAAATCCTACGAGCAGTACTTC

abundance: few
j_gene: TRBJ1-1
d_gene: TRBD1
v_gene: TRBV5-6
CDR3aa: CASSHRQGLNTEAFF
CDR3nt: TGTGCCAGCAGCCATCGACAGGGGCTGAACACTGAAGCTTTCTTT

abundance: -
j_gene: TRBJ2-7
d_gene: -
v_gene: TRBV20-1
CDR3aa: CSAREDYEQYF
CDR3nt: TGCAGTGCTAGAGAGGACTACGAGCAGTACTTC

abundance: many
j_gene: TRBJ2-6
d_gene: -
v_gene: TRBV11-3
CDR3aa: CASSFGRAGANVLTF
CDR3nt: TGTGCCAGCAGCTTCGGCCGTGCCGGGGCCAACGTCCTGACTTTC

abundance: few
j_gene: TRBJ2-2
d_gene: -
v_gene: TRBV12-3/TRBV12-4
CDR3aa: CASSFEISSGELFF
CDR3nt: TGTGCCAGCAGTTTCGAAATAAGTTCCGGGGAGCTGTTTTTT

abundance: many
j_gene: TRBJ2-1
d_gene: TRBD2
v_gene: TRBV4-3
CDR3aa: CASSRGTSPYNEQFF
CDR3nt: TGCGCCAGCAGCCGCGGGACTAGCCCCTACAATGAGCAGTTCTTC

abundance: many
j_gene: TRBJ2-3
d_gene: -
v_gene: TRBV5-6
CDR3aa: CASSFVGNTDTQYF
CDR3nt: TGTGCCAGCAGCTTCGTGGGGAACACAGATACGCAGTATTTT

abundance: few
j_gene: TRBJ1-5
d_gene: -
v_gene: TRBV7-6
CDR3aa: CASSLNDDGNSNQPQHF
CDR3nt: TGTGCCAGCAGCTTAAATGACGATGGGAACAGCAATCAGCCCCAGCATTTT

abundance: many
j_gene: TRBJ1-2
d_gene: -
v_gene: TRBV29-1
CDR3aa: CSVEEGRNPYGYTF
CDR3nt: TGCAGCGTTGAGGAAGGCAGGAATCCATATGGCTACACCTTC

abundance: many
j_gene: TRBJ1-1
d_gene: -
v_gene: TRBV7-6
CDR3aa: CASSLGAGHMNTEAFF
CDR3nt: TGTGCCAGCAGCTTAGGAGCAGGGCACATGAACACTGAAGCTTTCTTT

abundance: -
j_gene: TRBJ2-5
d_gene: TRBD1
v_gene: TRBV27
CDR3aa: CASSAGQGGAQYF
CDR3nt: TGTGCCAGCAGCGCCGGACAGGGCGGGGCCCAGTACTTC

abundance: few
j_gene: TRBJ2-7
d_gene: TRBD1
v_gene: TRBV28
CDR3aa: CASRDRNYEQYF
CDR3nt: TGTGCCAGCAGGGACAGGAACTACGAGCAGTACTTC

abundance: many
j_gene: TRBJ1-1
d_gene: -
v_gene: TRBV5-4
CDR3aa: CASSPPGGPLNTEAFF
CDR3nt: TGTGCCAGCAGCCCTCCGGGGGGCCCATTGAACACTGAAGCTTTCTTT

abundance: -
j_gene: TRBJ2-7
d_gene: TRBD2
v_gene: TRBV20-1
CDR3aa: CSAIDELAGTYEQYF
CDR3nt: TGCAGTGCTATAGACGAACTAGCGGGTACCTACGAGCAGTACTTC

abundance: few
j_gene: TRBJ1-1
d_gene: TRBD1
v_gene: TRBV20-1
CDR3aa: CSGTGNEAFF
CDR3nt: TGCAGTGGGACAGGGAATGAAGCTTTCTTT

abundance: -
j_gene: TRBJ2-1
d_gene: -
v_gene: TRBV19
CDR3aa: CVSGRSSYNEQFF
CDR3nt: TGTGTCAGTGGAAGGTCCTCCTACAATGAGCAGTTCTTC

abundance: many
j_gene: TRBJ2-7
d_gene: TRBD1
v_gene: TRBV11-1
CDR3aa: CASSLWDRATEQYF
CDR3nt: TGTGCCAGCAGCTTGTGGGACAGGGCTACCGAGCAGTACTTC

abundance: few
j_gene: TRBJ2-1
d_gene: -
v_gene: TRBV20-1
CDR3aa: CSARSWRSYNEQFF
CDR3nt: TGCAGTGCTAGATCCTGGCGGAGCTACAATGAGCAGTTCTTC

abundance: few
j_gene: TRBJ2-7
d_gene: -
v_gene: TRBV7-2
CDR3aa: CASSADGPYEQYF
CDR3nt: TGTGCCAGCAGCGCTGACGGACCCTACGAGCAGTACTTC

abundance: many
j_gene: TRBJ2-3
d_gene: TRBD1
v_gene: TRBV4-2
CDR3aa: CASRGTGSTDTQYF
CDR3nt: TGTGCCAGCAGGGGGACAGGGAGCACAGATACGCAGTATTTT

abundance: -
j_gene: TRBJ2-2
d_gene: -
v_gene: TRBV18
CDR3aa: CASSPPNQRNTGELFF
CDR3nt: TGTGCCAGCTCACCACCGAACCAGCGCAACACCGGGGAGCTGTTTTTT